The 27 T cell receptor beta chains reported below all come from one sample, sequenced in a study of blood T cell repertoires in COVID-19. TCRdb's table, derived via immunoSEQ multiplex PCR, lists solely in-frame clones and lacks some. Of 250,000 to 350,000 clones detected, about four fifths appear once; the ten largest clones hold more than 1.2%. The material sequenced was peripheral blood. These receptor sequences come from a human donor with COVID-19, enrolled during active disease. The donor label of this sample is uncertain.

The gene calls are TRBV20-1 and TRBJ2-3; possible D gene TRBD1, 5 bases. CDR3 size: 11 residues. Deletions cut 5 bases from V and 4 bases from J, with 7 bases between. Germline V CDR1 and CDR2: DFQATT, SNEGSKA (reference sequence). In DNA form, the CDR3 reads TGCAGTGCTGGCAGGGCAGATACGCAGTATTTT. Translated: CSAGRADTQYF.

This sequence joins TRBV7-8 and TRBJ2-2; possibly TRBD1 for D (6 bases). V lost 5 bases to trimming and J lost 4 bases, with 17 bases between them. This CDR3 has 16 amino acids. Per germline, CDR1 SGHVS and CDR2 FQNEAQ. The CDR3 is CASSLTSGTLTGELFF. As DNA, the CDR3 is TGTGCCAGCAGCCTCACATCCGGGACACTCACCGGGGAGCTGTTTTTT.

J is TRBJ2-6 and V is TRBV27; 7 bases are shared with TRBD2. CDR1 is MNHEY, CDR2 SMNVEV, per germline (reference sequence). The CDR3 is made up of 19 amino acids. V lost 2 bases to trimming and J lost 0 bases; unmatched junction nucleotides: 10. CDR3 protein: CASSLGVRGDFSGANVLTF. The CDR3 DNA reads as TGTGCCAGCAGTTTAGGGGTACGGGGGGATTTCTCTGGGGCCAACGTCCTGACTTTC.

This chain uses TRBV28 with TRBJ2-7, with 9 nucleotides matching TRBD2. Trimming cost V 5 bases and J 4 bases; bases outside gene matches: 12. The germline V gene encodes CDR1 MDHEN and CDR2 SYDVKM. The CDR3 is 16 amino acids. The CDR3 reads CASSPLRLADTYEQYF. CDR3 sequence (DNA): TGTGCCAGCAGTCCCCTGAGACTAGCGGATACATACGAGCAGTACTTC.

J is TRBJ1-2 and V is TRBV19; TRBD1 matches 7 bases. The V segment lost 5 bases and the J segment 5 bases; nucleotides outside the gene matches: 17. The germline CDR1 and CDR2 sequences are LNHDA and SQIVND (reference sequence). The CDR3 covers 17 residues. The chain's CDR3 is CASSVTGTEKQAYGYTF. For the CDR3, the DNA is TGTGCCAGTAGTGTCACCGGGACAGAAAAACAGGCGTATGGCTACACCTTC.

The table lists this clone with a count of one. This chain joins TRBV4-1 and TRBJ2-1; D might be TRBD1 (6 bases). Germline assignment: CDR1 MGHRA and CDR2 YSYEKL. The CDR3 loop spans 16 amino acids. Trimming removed 5 bases at V and 8 bases at J, with 22 bases between. This CDR3 is CASSIRGTRVPHEQFF. CDR3 DNA: TGCGCCAGCAGCATCAGGGGCACTAGAGTGCCCCATGAGCAGTTCTTC.

This clone was counted only a few times. The chain links TRBV19 to TRBJ2-3; 8 bases agree with TRBD1. Germline CDR1 is LNHDA and CDR2 is SQIVND (reference sequence). There are 16 residues in the CDR3. The V segment lost 4 bases and the J segment 6 bases; nucleotides outside the gene matches: 12. The chain's CDR3 is CASSNRGQGNSDTQYF. The CDR3 coding sequence is TGTGCCAGTAGTAACCGAGGACAGGGAAATTCGGATACGCAGTATTTT.

The count of this clone is one. J is TRBJ2-4 and V is TRBV9, with 9 bases lining up with TRBD2. The CDR3 spans 18 residues. The germline V gene has CDR1 SGDLS and CDR2 YYNGEE. V lost 4 bases, J lost 1 base, and 12 bases stayed unmatched. The CDR3 spells CASSPPRNSGSAKNIQYF. For the CDR3, the DNA is TGTGCCAGCAGCCCACCCCGGAATAGCGGGAGTGCCAAAAACATTCAGTACTTC.

This clone was counted a few times. The CDR3 region has the DNA TGTGCCAGCAGCTTAACTTCAGCGGGAGGGAAGTTCTTC. It specifies CASSLTSAGGKFF. The chain links TRBV7-2 to TRBJ2-1; TRBD2 matches at 10 bases. The CDR3 is 13 amino acids. Germline-derived CDR1 and CDR2 are SGHTA and FQGNSA. J gave up 14 bases and V 2 bases, and 6 bases lay outside the gene matches.

The chain recombines TRBV2 with TRBJ1-5; D is unresolved. The CDR3 spans 13 residues. Trimming took 4 bases from V and 6 from J, leaving 10 bases between them. Germline lookup yields CDR1 SNHLY and CDR2 FYNNEI. DNA of the CDR3: TGTGCCAGCAGTGTGACATTATTTCAGCCCCAGCATTTT. It encodes CASSVTLFQPQHF.

The chain recombines TRBV3-1 (or the pseudogene TRBV3-2) with TRBJ2-5, with D uncertain. Germline V gene lookup returns CDR1 LGHDT and CDR2 YNNKEL (reference sequence). This CDR3 contains 14 residues. With 3 bases removed from V and 5 bases from J, the gap between germline ends came to 13 bases. The CDR3 spells CASSQTPAGETQYF. The CDR3 nucleotides read TGTGCCAGCAGCCAGACCCCAGCCGGGGAGACCCAGTACTTC.

The V gene is TRBV14, the J gene TRBJ1-2; TRBD1 aligns across 8 bases. Germline V lookup: CDR1 SGHDN, CDR2 FVKESK. The CDR3 runs 17 residues. Unmatched junction bases numbered 15, after V lost 2 bases and J lost 7 bases. CDR3 sequence: CASSQSHQGARMTGYTF. DNA for the CDR3: TGTGCCAGCAGCCAAAGCCACCAGGGGGCGCGGATGACTGGCTACACCTTC.

This sequence joins TRBV28 and TRBJ2-7; 7 nucleotides agree with TRBD1. Germline V gene sequence: CDR1 MDHEN, CDR2 SYDVKM. V gave up 5 bases and J gave up 5 bases; unmatched junction bases: 3. The CDR3 runs to 12 residues. DNA of the CDR3: TGTGCCAGCAGTAAGACAGGGAACGAGCAGTACTTC. Its translation: CASSKTGNEQYF.

This chain connects TRBV19 to TRBJ2-7, with TRBD2 identical over 7 bases. The CDR3 length is 14 residues. Losses at the gene ends were 7 bases for V and 4 bases for J; bases not matched to a gene: 10. Per germline, CDR1 LNHDA and CDR2 SQIVND (reference sequence). CDR3 region: CASKFGGSAYEQYF. The CDR3 DNA sequence: TGTGCCAGTAAGTTCGGCGGGAGTGCTTACGAGCAGTACTTC.

This clone was seen just once. This chain uses TRBV3-1 (or the pseudogene TRBV3-2) with TRBJ2-5; TRBD2 is a possible D gene (5 bases). Trimming shortened V by 4 bases and J by 4 bases, and 16 bases separated the two germline ends. The CDR3 runs 15 residues. CDR1 and CDR2 from the germline V gene are LGHDT and YNNKEL (reference sequence). In DNA form, the CDR3 reads TGTGCCAGCAGCCCGGACCCGGGAAAGAGAGAGACCCAGTACTTC. Its protein product is CASSPDPGKRETQYF.

This clone came up a few times. This chain joins TRBV2 and TRBJ1-5, with 7 bases matching TRBD1. Trimming removed 4 bases from V and 6 bases from J; junction bases left unmatched: 6. Germline loops: CDR1 SNHLY, CDR2 FYNNEI. The CDR3 extends over 14 amino acids. The chain's CDR3 is CASSATGISQPQHF. DNA of the CDR3: TGTGCCAGCAGTGCGACAGGGATTTCTCAGCCCCAGCATTTT.

The chain employs TRBV9 and TRBJ2-2; the match to TRBD2 covers 11 bases. The junction had 7 bases not matched to a gene; V was cut back by 2 bases and J by 7 bases. Germline V gene sequence: CDR1 SGDLS, CDR2 YYNGEE. The length of the CDR3 is 16 residues. DNA for the CDR3: TGTGCCAGCAGCGTTCAAGGACTAGCGGGTCACGGGGAGCTGTTTTTT. Amino acids: CASSVQGLAGHGELFF. Variable domain in full (rest from reference TRBV9 and TRBJ2-2): DSGVTQTPKHLITATGQRVTLRCSPRSGDLSVYWYQQSLDQGLQFLIQYYNGEERAKGNILERFSAQQFPDLHSELNLSSLELGDSALYFCASSVQGLAGHGELFFGEGSRLTVL.

V usage is TRBV5-4 and J usage is TRBJ2-1, with 7 bases matching TRBD2. This CDR3 comprises 15 residues. Looked up from germline, CDR1 is SGHNT and CDR2 is YYREEE (reference sequence). V shed 4 bases, J shed 8 bases, and the junction held 12 bases outside the gene matches. The CDR3 region has the DNA TGTGCCAGCAGCCAACCAGCGGGGTTGATGGATGAGCAGTTCTTC. Translating it yields CASSQPAGLMDEQFF.

The chain is built from TRBV5-5 and TRBJ2-1, with D maybe TRBD2 (5 bases). V dropped 5 bases and J dropped 10 bases, with 19 bases sitting between them. The CDR3 sequence is 14 residues long. Germline V gives CDR1 SGHKS, CDR2 YYEKEE (reference sequence). CDR3 sequence reads: CASSSQPGLEEQFF. CDR3 DNA sequence: TGTGCCAGCAGTTCTCAGCCTGGACTCGAAGAGCAGTTCTTC.

The chain carries TRBV3-1 (or the pseudogene TRBV3-2) and TRBJ1-2; no clear D gene. The CDR3 is 16 amino acids. Looked up from germline, CDR1 is LGHDT and CDR2 is YNNKEL (reference sequence). V lost 1 base and J 0 bases, leaving 12 bases between the germline ends. In nucleotides, the CDR3 is TGTGCCAGCAGCCAAGCCCTAAAGGGAGCTAACTATGGCTACACCTTC. As protein: CASSQALKGANYGYTF.

This clone was seen only once. Other DNA variants within this sample encode the same CDR3. Here the CDR3 DNA reads TGCAGCGTTGAACAGGGTTACGAGCAGTACTTC. Translation gives CSVEQGYEQYF. The genes are TRBV29-1 and TRBJ2-7; tentatively, D is TRBD1 (5 bases). V was shortened by 2 bases and J by 4 bases, with 6 bases between the two germline ends. This CDR3 is 11 amino acids long. The germline gives CDR1 SQVTM, CDR2 ANQGSEA.

This clone was seen more than once but under ten times. The V and J genes are TRBV5-1 and TRBJ1-2; 8 bases are a match to TRBD1. The ends lost 4 bases at V and 7 bases at J; junction bases unmatched: 12. The CDR3 is made up of 15 amino acids. Germline V gene data show CDR1 as SGHRS and CDR2 as YFSETQ. The CDR3 here is CASSRGDRMGGGYTF. The CDR3, as DNA: TGCGCCAGCAGCCGAGGGGACAGGATGGGTGGTGGCTACACCTTC.

The V and J genes are TRBV5-6 and TRBJ2-6; TRBD2 is a possible D gene (7 bases). The CDR3 has 16 residues. CDR1 and CDR2 (germline): SGHDT, YYEEEE. V lost 4 bases to trimming and J lost 0 bases, with 11 bases between them. The CDR3 region has the DNA TGTGCCAGCAGCGATGGGGGGGCCTCTGGGGCCAACGTCCTGACTTTC. The encoded protein is CASSDGGASGANVLTF.

Comments on this clone: The sample carries other DNA sequences with the same CDR3. CDR3 nucleotide sequence: TGTGCCAGCAGCTTAGACAGAAACACTGAAGCTTTCTTT. This encodes CASSLDRNTEAFF. The J gene is TRBJ1-1, the V gene TRBV7-2; no clear D. This CDR3 is built from 13 residues. Trimming cost V 1 base and J 2 bases, with 5 bases left between them. CDR1 is SGHTA and CDR2 is FQGNSA in the germline V gene.

J is TRBJ1-4 and V is TRBV4-1; 9 bases are shared with TRBD1. With V trimmed by 5 bases and J by 8 bases, 3 bases remained unmatched. The length of the CDR3 is 13 residues. Germline V gene data show CDR1 as MGHRA and CDR2 as YSYEKL. The chain's CDR3 is CASSRQGEEKLFF. CDR3 DNA: TGCGCCAGCAGCAGACAGGGGGAGGAAAAACTGTTTTTT.

V gene TRBV11-1 combines with J gene TRBJ2-1; perhaps TRBD1 as D (6 bases). The CDR3 is 14 amino acids. V was trimmed by 5 bases and J by 3 bases, leaving 11 bases between them. The V gene's germline CDR1 is SGHAT and CDR2 FQDESV (reference sequence). CDR3 nucleotide sequence: TGTGCCAGCAGCATGGGACAACTCTACAATGAGCAGTTCTTC. It translates to CASSMGQLYNEQFF.

This chain connects TRBV9 to TRBJ1-2, with D unresolved. The germline CDR1 and CDR2 sequences are SGDLS and YYNGEE. CDR3 length: 12 residues. Trimming took 3 bases from V and 1 from J, leaving 4 bases between them. The CDR3 nucleotides read TGTGCCAGCAGCGCCATTAACTATGGCTACACCTTC. Its protein product is CASSAINYGYTF.